The clone carrying this T cell receptor (beta chain) was seen a handful of times. Its cognate antigen is unknown. RNA served as the template for amplifying TCR beta CDR3 regions. An initial RT-PCR round employing HTBI primers preceded a second-round multiplex PCR. TCRdb re-called the multiplex PCR reads through MiXCR, storing one row per CDR3 protein. The sample has about 640,000 distinct CDR3 sequences; more than 40% are singletons. These data are taken from a study of Graves' ophthalmopathy and Graves' hyperthyroidism. Study summary: Specimen type is peripheral blood, obtained at initial diagnosis before any treatment. Study results and limitations: Blood also contained most of the expanded thyroid clonotypes above 0.001 frequency.

The study excluded patients with other autoimmune diseases, uncontrolled infections, pregnancy or lactation. A volume of approximately 10 ml of fresh peripheral blood supplied the PBMCs. V lost 8 bases and J 9 bases, leaving 16 bases between the germline ends. The CDR3 has 12 residues. Germline CDR1 MGHDK, CDR2 SYGVNS. The sequencing sample was made of peripheral blood. The chain is built from TRBV25-1 and TRBJ2-5; D call uncertain. The source of this sequence is an adult man with Graves' ophthalmopathy. CDR3 in DNA: TGTGCCAGCTCACCAGGACGTTTGGCCCAGTACTTC. It is translated as CASSPGRLAQYF.